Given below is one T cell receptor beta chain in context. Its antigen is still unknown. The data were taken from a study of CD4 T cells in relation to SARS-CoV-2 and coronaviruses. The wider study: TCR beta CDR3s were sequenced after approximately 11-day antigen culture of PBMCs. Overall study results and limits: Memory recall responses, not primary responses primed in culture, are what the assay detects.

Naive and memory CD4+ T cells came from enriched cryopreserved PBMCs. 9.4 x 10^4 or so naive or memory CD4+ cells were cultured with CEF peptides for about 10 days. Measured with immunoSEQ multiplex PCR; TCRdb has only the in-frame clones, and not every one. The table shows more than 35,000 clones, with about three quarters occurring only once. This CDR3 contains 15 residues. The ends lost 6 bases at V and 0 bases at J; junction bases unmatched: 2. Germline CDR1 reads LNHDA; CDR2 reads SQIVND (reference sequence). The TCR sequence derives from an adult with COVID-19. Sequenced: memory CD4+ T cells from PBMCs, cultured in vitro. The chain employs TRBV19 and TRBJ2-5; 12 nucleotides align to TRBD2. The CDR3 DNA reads TGTGCCAGTAGGCGGACTAGCGGGGACCAAGAGACCCAGTACTTC. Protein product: CASRRTSGDQETQYF.